Each of the 15 T cell receptor beta chains below was sequenced from the same sample in a study of T cells after yellow fever vaccination. TCRdb recomputed calls from the 5' RACE reads with MiXCR, one row per CDR3 protein. The table has approximately 240,000 distinct CDR3 sequences, approximately 3.6% seen once. The sequencing used PBMCs, collected 15 days after the yellow fever booster vaccination. The receptors were gathered from a young man who received the YFV17D yellow fever vaccine.

This clonotype was counted many times. The chain couples TRBV7-9 to TRBJ2-7; D perhaps matches TRBD1 (7 bases). The germline V gene encodes CDR1 SEHNR and CDR2 FQNEAQ (reference sequence). The CDR3 is 14 residues long. Trimming cost V 7 bases and J 0 bases, with 13 bases left between them. CDR3 in amino acids: CASKHQGGSYEQYF. The CDR3 bases are TGTGCCAGCAAACACCAGGGGGGCTCCTACGAGCAGTACTTC.

Notes on this clonotype: This may be a read error, as it is one base from a much larger clone. The V gene is TRBV11-2, the J gene TRBJ1-6, with D perhaps TRBD1 (5 bases). The CDR3 runs to 15 residues. Germline lookup yields CDR1 SGHAT and CDR2 FQNNGV. CDR3 in amino acids: CARSLGRGHNSPLHF. In nucleotides, the CDR3 is TGTGCCAGAAGCTTAGGTCGGGGACATAATTCACCCCTCCACTTT.

CDR3 in DNA: TGCGCCAGCAGCCCAAAGGACCAGAGCTCCTACAATGAGCAGTTCTTC. Protein product: CASSPKDQSSYNEQFF. The V call is TRBV5-1, the J call TRBJ2-1; unclear D gene. Trimming removed 4 bases at V and 0 bases at J, with 14 bases between. This CDR3 is built from 16 residues. Germline V gene lookup returns CDR1 SGHRS and CDR2 YFSETQ.

This clonotype was observed many times. The chain couples TRBV2 to TRBJ2-3; possibly TRBD1 or TRBD2 for D (6 bases each). The CDR3 runs to 14 residues. Germline V gives CDR1 SNHLY, CDR2 FYNNEI. V was clipped by 8 bases and J by 4 bases, with 16 bases between them. In DNA, the CDR3 is TGTGCCAGCGTTGCAGGGGCTAGCGCAGATACGCAGTATTTT. Its protein product is CASVAGASADTQYF.

The DNA of the CDR3 is TGTGCCAGCAGTTTTTGGGGGGGGCACGAGCAGTACTTC. Its translation: CASSFWGGHEQYF. This chain uses TRBV12-3 or TRBV12-4 with TRBJ2-7; D is possibly TRBD2 (7 bases). Trimming stripped 3 bases from V and 5 bases from J, with 11 bases between. The CDR3 is made up of 13 amino acids.

The table lists this clonotype with many counts. One junction end disagrees with the germline gene, perhaps due to a read error. The V call is TRBV6-6, the J call TRBJ2-5, with a possible D match to TRBD2 (6 bases). The V gene's germline CDR1 is MNHNY and CDR2 SVGAGI (reference sequence). The CDR3 is 11 residues long. The CDR3 protein is CASSPGGNHAF. The CDR3 region has the DNA TGTGCCAGCAGCCCAGGCGGGAATCACGCCTTC.

This clonotype showed up many times. The V and J genes are TRBV9 and TRBJ2-5, with TRBD2 as a possible D gene (6 bases). The germline gives CDR1 SGDLS, CDR2 YYNGEE. There are 16 residues in the CDR3. V was cut by 0 bases and J by 5 bases, with 17 bases left in between. CDR3 bases: TGTGCCAGCAGCGTAGATCGGGGGAGGAACCCGGAGACCCAGTACTTC. Amino acid sequence: CASSVDRGRNPETQYF. Full variable domain (outside the CDR3, taken from reference TRBV9 and TRBJ2-5): DSGVTQTPKHLITATGQRVTLRCSPRSGDLSVYWYQQSLDQGLQFLIQYYNGEERAKGNILERFSAQQFPDLHSELNLSSLELGDSALYFCASSVDRGRNPETQYFGPGTRLLVL.

There are many counts of this clonotype. The chain is built from TRBV30 and TRBJ1-2; no clear D. This CDR3 contains 12 residues. The V and J ends lost 6 bases and 8 bases respectively, with 16 bases between them. Germline lookup yields CDR1 GTSNPN and CDR2 SVGIG (reference sequence). The CDR3 is CACPGSISGYTF. CDR3 coding DNA: TGTGCCTGCCCAGGCAGCATTTCAGGCTACACCTTC.

This clonotype has a count of ten or more. V is TRBV10-3 and J is TRBJ1-5; a possible D gene is TRBD1 (5 bases). Germline CDR1 ENHRY, CDR2 SYGVKD. CDR3 length: 13 amino acids. V was shortened by 4 bases and J by 1 base, with 5 bases between the two germline ends. The DNA of the CDR3 is TGTGCCATCAGTGGGGACAGCAATCAGCCCCAGCATTTT. This gives the protein CAISGDSNQPQHF.

This clonotype was found many times. The chain links TRBV3-1 to TRBJ1-3; D perhaps matches TRBD1 (6 bases). CDR1 and CDR2 (germline): LGHDT, YNNKEL (reference sequence). The germline V and J ends were trimmed by 4 bases and 1 base, with 20 bases remaining between them. The CDR3 is made up of 18 amino acids. The CDR3 coding sequence is TGTGCCAGCAGCCGCTCCGGGACACTTGACTGGTCTGGAAACACCATATATTTT. Its protein is CASSRSGTLDWSGNTIYF.

This clonotype came up many times. CDR3 amino acids: CSAGRLRPYGYTF. In DNA, the CDR3 is TGCAGTGCTGGGAGACTAAGGCCTTATGGCTACACCTTC. This chain connects TRBV20-1 to TRBJ1-2; D gene uncertain. The V end was cut by 5 bases, the J end by 5 bases, with 15 bases between. The CDR3 runs 13 residues. Germline-derived CDR1 and CDR2 are DFQATT and SNEGSKA (reference sequence).

There are many counts of this clonotype. The chain employs TRBV5-1 and TRBJ2-7; a possible D gene is TRBD2 (6 bases). The CDR3 loop spans 13 amino acids. V was pared by 0 bases and J by 6 bases, with 10 bases between. Germline CDR1 SGHRS, CDR2 YFSETQ. Written as DNA, the CDR3 is TGCGCCAGCAGCTTGGCCGGGGGTCCCGAGCAGTACGTC. Amino acids: CASSLAGGPEQYV.

This clonotype was seen many times. The chain joins TRBV5-1 to TRBJ2-5, with TRBD2 matching 11 bases. Germline V gene lookup returns CDR1 SGHRS and CDR2 YFSETQ. Losses at the gene ends were 3 bases for V and 1 base for J; bases not matched to a gene: 20. CDR3 length equals 21 residues. As DNA, the CDR3 is TGCGCCAGCAGCTCACCCAATTCTAGCGGGGGGCCCCTGGTCCCCCAAGAGACCCAGTACTTC. Residues: CASSSPNSSGGPLVPQETQYF.

This clonotype was observed many times. The J gene is TRBJ2-6, the V gene TRBV6-2 or TRBV6-3; D not resolved. The CDR3 runs to 15 residues. V dropped 1 base and J dropped 6 bases, with 10 bases sitting between them. From germline, CDR1 is MNHEY and CDR2 SVGEGT. The DNA for the CDR3 is TGTGCCAGCAGTTACTGGGCCGCTGAGGCCAACGTCCTGACTTTC. This sequence encodes CASSYWAAEANVLTF.

This clonotype was seen at least ten times. The chain links TRBV28 to TRBJ2-7, with D tentatively TRBD1 (6 bases). V was clipped by 5 bases and J by 3 bases, with 8 bases between them. Germline CDR1 reads MDHEN; CDR2 reads SYDVKM. The CDR3 is made up of 12 amino acids. This chain's CDR3 is CASSKTGYEQYV. The DNA for the CDR3 is TGTGCCAGCAGTAAGACAGGCTACGAGCAGTACGTC.